This T cell receptor beta chain was identified in a study of blood T cell repertoires in COVID-19. Whole-study context: Whether acute or convalescent, the COVID-19 samples came from the United States, Italy and Spain. Nucleic acid was either cDNA or gDNA, and it came from T cells, B-cell-depleted T cells, or PBMCs.

Authors' data handling: Amplifying reference gene primers gave estimates of nucleated cell counts. Sequenced by immunoSEQ multiplex PCR; TCRdb stores in-frame clones only, minus some. V and J calls plus clone size are reproduced from that table; the DNA served to infer D and trimming. The table has tens of thousands of clones, roughly 70% seen once. The CDR3 runs to 14 residues. Germline CDR1 reads LNHDA; CDR2 reads SQIVND (reference sequence). Trimming at V came to 8 bases and at J to 3 bases, leaving 7 bases not matched to a gene. The sequence came from a human donor with acute or convalescent COVID-19. The donor label of this sample is uncertain. The chain joins TRBV19 to TRBJ2-4; TRBD2 matches 7 bases. The sequenced sample was peripheral blood. The CDR3 DNA reads as TGTGCCAGTTCCCGGGAGCGGGGCAAAAACATTCAGTACTTC. Translating gives CASSRERGKNIQYF.